The clone carrying this T cell receptor (beta chain) was picked up a small number of times. V gave up 5 bases and J gave up 3 bases; unmatched junction bases: 10. Germline V CDR1 and CDR2: SGHTA, FQGNSA. The length of the CDR3 is 15 residues. Via MiXCR, TCRdb re-called the RT-PCR reads, giving one row per CDR3 protein. The repertoire holds around 700,000 distinct CDR3 sequences, with 13% to 15% as singletons. The chain recombines TRBV7-2 with TRBJ2-7, with TRBD1 identical over 7 bases. The sample consisted of memory CD4+ T cells from blood. The sequence was collected from a female donor in good health, serving as a healthy control. The chain's CDR3 is CASSPESTGIYEQYF. The CDR3 DNA follows: TGTGCCAGCAGCCCCGAGTCGACAGGGATCTACGAGCAGTACTTC.